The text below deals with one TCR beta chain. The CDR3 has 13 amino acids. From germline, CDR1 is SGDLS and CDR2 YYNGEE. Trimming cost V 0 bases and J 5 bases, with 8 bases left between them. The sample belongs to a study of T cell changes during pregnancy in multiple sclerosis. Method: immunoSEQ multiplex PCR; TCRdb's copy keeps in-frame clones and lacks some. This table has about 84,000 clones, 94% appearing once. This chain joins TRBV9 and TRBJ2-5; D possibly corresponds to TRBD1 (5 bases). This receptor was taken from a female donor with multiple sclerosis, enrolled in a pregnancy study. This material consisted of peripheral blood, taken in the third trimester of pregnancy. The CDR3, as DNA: TGTGCCAGCAGCGTAGGGGGCTTGGAGACCCAGTACTTC. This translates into CASSVGGLETQYF.